Listed here are 3 T cell receptor beta chains from one sample, sequenced in a study of blood T cell repertoires in COVID-19. Repertoires were generated with immunoSEQ multiplex PCR, while TCRdb's copy carries only in-frame clones and drops some. The table records under 250,000 clones, roughly 86% of them present only once. Sequencing was carried out using peripheral blood. These receptors were collected from a woman aged 70-85 years with active or convalescent COVID-19.

CDR3 residues: CASSFTSLTEAFF. The CDR3 DNA is TGTGCCAGCAGCTTTACATCCCTCACTGAAGCTTTCTTT. The rearrangement joins TRBV11-2 to TRBJ1-1, with D uncertain. The CDR3 sequence is 13 residues long. Germline V gene sequence: CDR1 SGHAT, CDR2 FQNNGV. The V and J ends lost 3 bases and 4 bases respectively, with 9 bases between them.

The chain employs TRBV7-2 and TRBJ2-7; tentatively, D is TRBD1 (6 bases). The V and J ends lost 2 bases and 7 bases respectively, with 15 bases between them. Looked up from germline, CDR1 is SGHTA and CDR2 is FQGNSA. The CDR3 covers 14 residues. This chain's CDR3 is CASSLPLGAQEQYF. The CDR3, as DNA: TGTGCCAGCAGCTTACCACTGGGGGCACAAGAGCAGTACTTC. The full variable domain, rest sourced from reference TRBV7-2 and TRBJ2-7, is GAGVSQSPSNKVTEKGKDVELRCDPISGHTALYWYRQSLGQGLEFLIYFQGNSAPDKSGLPSDRFSAERTGGSVSTLTIQRTQQEDSAVYLCASSLPLGAQEQYFGPGTRLTVT.

The chain couples TRBV5-5 to TRBJ1-2, with 7 positions matching TRBD1. The CDR3 contains 15 residues. The germline V gene encodes CDR1 SGHKS and CDR2 YYEKEE (reference sequence). J was trimmed by 3 bases and V by 4 bases; bases with no gene match: 9. The DNA for the CDR3 is TGTGCCAGCAGCGTCCTCGGGACAGCAGACTATGGCTACACCTTC. Protein product: CASSVLGTADYGYTF.